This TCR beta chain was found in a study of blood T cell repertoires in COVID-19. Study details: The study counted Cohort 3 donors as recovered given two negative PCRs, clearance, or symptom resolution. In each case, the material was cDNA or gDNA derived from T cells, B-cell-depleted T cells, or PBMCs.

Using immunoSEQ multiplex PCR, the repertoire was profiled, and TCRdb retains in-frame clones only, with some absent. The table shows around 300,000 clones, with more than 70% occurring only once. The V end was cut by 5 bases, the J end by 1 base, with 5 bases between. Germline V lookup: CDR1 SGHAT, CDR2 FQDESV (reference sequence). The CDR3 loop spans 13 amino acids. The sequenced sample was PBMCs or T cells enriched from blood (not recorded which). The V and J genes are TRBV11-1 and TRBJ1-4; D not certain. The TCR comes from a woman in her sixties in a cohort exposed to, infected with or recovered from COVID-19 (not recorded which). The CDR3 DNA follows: TGTGCCAGCAGCCCTCGAACTAATGAAAAACTGTTTTTT. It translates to CASSPRTNEKLFF. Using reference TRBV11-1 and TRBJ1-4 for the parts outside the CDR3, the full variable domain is EAEVAQSPRYKITEKSQAVAFWCDPISGHATLYWYRQILGQGPELLVQFQDESVVDDSQLPKDRFSAERLKGVDSTLKIQPAELGDSAMYLCASSPRTNEKLFFGSGTQLSVL.